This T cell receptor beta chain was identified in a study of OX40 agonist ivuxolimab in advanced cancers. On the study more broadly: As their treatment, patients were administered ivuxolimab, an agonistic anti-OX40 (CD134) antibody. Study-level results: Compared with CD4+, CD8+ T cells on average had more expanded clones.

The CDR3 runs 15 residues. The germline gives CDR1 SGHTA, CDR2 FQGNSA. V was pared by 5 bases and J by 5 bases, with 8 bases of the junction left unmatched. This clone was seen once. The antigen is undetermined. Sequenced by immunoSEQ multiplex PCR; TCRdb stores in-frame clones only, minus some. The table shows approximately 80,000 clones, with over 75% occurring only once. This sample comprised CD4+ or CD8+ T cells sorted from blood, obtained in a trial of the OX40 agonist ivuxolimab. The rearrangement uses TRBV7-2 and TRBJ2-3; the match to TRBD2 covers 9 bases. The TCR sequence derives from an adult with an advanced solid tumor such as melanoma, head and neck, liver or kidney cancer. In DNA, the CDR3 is TGTGCCAGCAGCCCGGGGGCGGGAGGGGGAGATACGCAGTATTTT. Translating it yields CASSPGAGGGDTQYF. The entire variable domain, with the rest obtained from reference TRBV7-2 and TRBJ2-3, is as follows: GAGVSQSPSNKVTEKGKDVELRCDPISGHTALYWYRQSLGQGLEFLIYFQGNSAPDKSGLPSDRFSAERTGGSVSTLTIQRTQQEDSAVYLCASSPGAGGGDTQYFGPGTRLTVL.